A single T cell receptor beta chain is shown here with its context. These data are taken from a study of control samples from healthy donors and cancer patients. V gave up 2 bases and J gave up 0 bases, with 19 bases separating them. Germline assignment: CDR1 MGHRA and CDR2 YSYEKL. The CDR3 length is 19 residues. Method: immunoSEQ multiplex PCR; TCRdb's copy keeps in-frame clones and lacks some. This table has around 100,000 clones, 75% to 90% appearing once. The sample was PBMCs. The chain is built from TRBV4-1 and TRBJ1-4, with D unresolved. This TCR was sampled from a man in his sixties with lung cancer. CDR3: CASSQTPAEIRSTNEKLFF. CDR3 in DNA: TGCGCCAGCAGCCAAACACCGGCAGAAATAAGATCAACTAATGAAAAACTGTTTTTT.